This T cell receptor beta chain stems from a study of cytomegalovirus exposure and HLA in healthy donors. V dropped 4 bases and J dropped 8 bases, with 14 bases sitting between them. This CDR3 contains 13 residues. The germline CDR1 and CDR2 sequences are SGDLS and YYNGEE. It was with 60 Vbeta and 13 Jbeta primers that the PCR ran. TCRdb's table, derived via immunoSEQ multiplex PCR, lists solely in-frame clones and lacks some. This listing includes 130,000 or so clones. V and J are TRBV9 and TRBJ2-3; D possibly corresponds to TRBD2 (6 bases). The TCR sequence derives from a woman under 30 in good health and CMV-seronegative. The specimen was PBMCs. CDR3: CASSTGGSPTQYF. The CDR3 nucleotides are TGTGCCAGCAGCACAGGAGGGTCCCCTACGCAGTATTTT. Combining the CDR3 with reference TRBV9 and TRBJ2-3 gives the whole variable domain DSGVTQTPKHLITATGQRVTLRCSPRSGDLSVYWYQQSLDQGLQFLIQYYNGEERAKGNILERFSAQQFPDLHSELNLSSLELGDSALYFCASSTGGSPTQYFGPGTRLTVL.